This T cell receptor beta chain was recorded in a study of human T cells and chemical hapten exposure. Across the whole study: Small discrepancies in pooled library volume mainly accounted for the varying TCR yields per sample.

This clonotype was seen repeatedly, ten times or more. Its antigen remains unidentified. This CDR3 is 13 amino acids long. Deletions cut 5 bases from V and 9 bases from J, with 14 bases between. The germline gives CDR1 MNHEY, CDR2 SMNVEV (reference sequence). It was the library that attached unique molecular identifiers to individual cDNA molecules. Methods used by the authors: Samples held a median of 95,638 TCRs, range 23,224–690,600. MiXCR was run by TCRdb on the RACE reads, yielding one entry per CDR3 protein. These V and J calls rely on TCRdb rather than the paper's analysis. The sample carries just over 350,000 distinct CDR3 sequences, around 6% recorded once. The time point denotes: patch test 2, 6 weeks after DPC sensitization. Treatment reported: therapeutic diphenylcyclopropenone sensitization with weekly scalp DPC. Study observations and caveats: Large CDR3 similarity clusters arose significantly more often from expanded TCRs than from controls.

This sequence joins TRBV27 and TRBJ1-5; D perhaps matches TRBD1 (6 bases). The TCR comes from a woman between 18 and 29 years old with alopecia areata. Some clones in this sample may be carry-over from other donors' samples. Sequencing used whole blood, obtained in connection with sensitization to the hapten diphenylcyclopropenone (DPC). CDR3 amino acids: CASSKQGRGPQHF. The DNA for the CDR3 is TGTGCCAGCAGTAAACAGGGTAGGGGGCCCCAGCATTTT.